The entry that follows covers one TCR beta chain sequence. This sample stems from a study of shared clonotypes between healthy human individuals. V dropped 0 bases and J dropped 0 bases, with 17 bases sitting between them. The CDR3 is 18 residues long. Germline V gives CDR1 SGHNT, CDR2 YENEEA. The assay used deep level. Genomic DNA of each subset was evenly split across several immunoSEQ plates. Original processing methods: Junction-only sequences produced by ImmunoSEQ had no quality scores, so filtering differed. Profiling relied on immunoSEQ multiplex PCR, and the TCRdb table lists in-frame clones only, not all of them. The DNA was the basis for D and trimming; V, J and clone size are from that table. This table holds more than 550,000 clones, over 60% found once.

The receptor's source is a woman aged 25 to 45 in good health. The sample comprised memory CD4+ T cells sorted from blood. Stated subset: CD45RA-negative fraction. The V and J genes are TRBV11-3 and TRBJ1-1; D is ambiguous. CDR3 nucleotide sequence: TGTGCCAGCAGCTTAGATAATAGGGCAGCCTCCTTGAACACTGAAGCTTTCTTT. Encoded protein: CASSLDNRAASLNTEAFF.